This T cell receptor beta chain was recorded in a study of T cell responses to AZD1222 COVID-19 vaccine. The wider study: Pooled together were second doses at about 4 or about 12 weeks. Study outcomes and limitations: The donor group comprised mostly white British people and more females; the analysis possibly underestimated clonal diversity. CD4 TCRs covered the whole spike, strongest at regions 160-218 and 743-854. Once two AZD1222 doses were given, Spike-specific TCR breadth and depth went up.

Germline values: CDR1 MNHNY, CDR2 SVGAGI (reference sequence). Between the trimmed V and J ends, which lost 5 bases and 5 bases, there was a span of 6 bases. The CDR3 runs 11 residues. The data were produced by immunoSEQ multiplex PCR, yet TCRdb's version contains in-frame clones alone and is incomplete. Of approximately 200,000 clones in the sample, about 94% were seen once. In regard to this clone: The antigen is not known.

This TCR was sampled from an adult in good health. The J gene is TRBJ2-5, the V gene TRBV6-6; D remains unclear. The sample here was peripheral blood, taken on day 0 of AZD1222 vaccination. In DNA form, the CDR3 reads TGTGCCAGCAGTCACAAGGAGACCCAGTACTTC. It specifies CASSHKETQYF.